The 32 T cell receptor beta chains below come from one sample, sequenced in a study of shared clonotypes between healthy human individuals. Naivety among CD8 cells was defined by CD45RO negativity and positive CCR7 selection, thereby excluding terminally differentiated effector memory CD45RA+ cells. TCRdb's table, derived via immunoSEQ multiplex PCR, lists solely in-frame clones and lacks some. The sample yields around 2,100,000 clones, about 94% seen once. What was sequenced was naive CD8+ T cells sorted from blood. These receptors were taken from a man between 18 and 29 years old in good health.

The gene calls are TRBV9 and TRBJ2-5; a weak D match, TRBD2 (5 bases). Looked up from germline, CDR1 is SGDLS and CDR2 is YYNGEE. The length of the CDR3 is 15 residues. Trimming left V 4 bases short and J 5 bases short, with 18 bases between. The CDR3 DNA reads as TGTGCCAGCAGCCCACCCCCTGGGGAGTTGGAGACCCAGTACTTC. This encodes CASSPPPGELETQYF. Full variable domain (missing parts from reference TRBV9 and TRBJ2-5): DSGVTQTPKHLITATGQRVTLRCSPRSGDLSVYWYQQSLDQGLQFLIQYYNGEERAKGNILERFSAQQFPDLHSELNLSSLELGDSALYFCASSPPPGELETQYFGPGTRLLVL.

J is TRBJ2-7 and V is TRBV19; D gene unclear. Germline assignment: CDR1 LNHDA and CDR2 SQIVND (reference sequence). Trimming cost V 5 bases and J 4 bases, with 12 bases left between them. CDR3 size: 13 residues. The CDR3 spells CASSPRPSYEQYF. DNA for the CDR3: TGTGCCAGTAGTCCCCGACCTTCATACGAGCAGTACTTC.

This chain connects TRBV30 to TRBJ2-7; D is undetermined. Trimming pared 4 bases from V and 3 bases from J, leaving 16 bases between. The CDR3 totals 14 residues. Germline V gene data show CDR1 as GTSNPN and CDR2 as SVGIG (reference sequence). CDR3 amino acids: CAWTPVGLYYEQYF. DNA for the CDR3: TGTGCCTGGACACCTGTGGGCCTCTACTACGAGCAGTACTTC.

For this clone: Within the sample, other DNA sequences also encode this same CDR3. The rearrangement joins TRBV6-5 to TRBJ2-7; 12 bases match TRBD2. With 5 bases clipped from V and 2 bases from J, the junction kept 1 base outside the gene matches. The CDR3 runs to 14 residues. Germline V gene lookup returns CDR1 MNHEY and CDR2 SVGAGI. DNA for the CDR3: TGTGCCAGCAGTCTAGCGGGGGGGCCCTACGAGCAGTACTTC. It yields the protein CASSLAGGPYEQYF.

J is TRBJ2-1 and V is TRBV7-9; TRBD2 aligns across 8 bases. Germline lookup yields CDR1 SEHNR and CDR2 FQNEAQ (reference sequence). This CDR3 comprises 15 residues. The trim removed 6 bases at V and 5 bases at J, leaving 9 bases unmatched. Here the CDR3 reads CASRRTSGIHNEQFF. The CDR3 region has the DNA TGTGCCAGCAGGCGAACTAGCGGTATTCACAATGAGCAGTTCTTC.

The chain couples TRBV28 to TRBJ2-2; possible D gene TRBD1, 5 bases. This CDR3 region has 15 residues. The germline V gene has CDR1 MDHEN and CDR2 SYDVKM. Trimming cost V 0 bases and J 4 bases, with 9 bases left between them. The DNA of the CDR3 is TGTGCCAGCAGTTTATGGCAGGGTGTCACCGGGGAGCTGTTTTTT. Translated: CASSLWQGVTGELFF.

V usage is TRBV27 and J usage is TRBJ2-5; 7 positions match TRBD2. Gene TRBJ2-7 matches the end of the DNA better, so the J call may be wrong. CDR3 size: 16 residues. Germline CDR1 is MNHEY and CDR2 is SMNVEV (reference sequence). CDR3 nucleotides: TGTGCCAGCAGTACCTCCGCGGGGGAGCGATGGAACGAGCAGTACTTC. Amino acids: CASSTSAGERWNEQYF.

This chain uses TRBV5-1 with TRBJ2-5; the match to TRBD2 covers 12 bases. Trimming removed 2 bases from V and 0 bases from J; junction bases left unmatched: 2. CDR1 SGHRS and CDR2 YFSETQ come from the germline V gene. The CDR3 consists of 16 residues. The CDR3 DNA follows: TGCGCCAGCAGCTTCCGACTAGCGGGGGACCAAGAGACCCAGTACTTC. Translation: CASSFRLAGDQETQYF.

This sequence joins TRBV4-1 and TRBJ1-3, with 7 nucleotides matching TRBD1. Germline V gene lookup returns CDR1 MGHRA and CDR2 YSYEKL. This CDR3 is 16 amino acids long. Trimming cost V 0 bases and J 3 bases; bases outside gene matches: 5. The CDR3 region is CASSQERQGVGNTIYF. CDR3 coding DNA: TGCGCCAGCAGCCAAGAACGCCAGGGGGTTGGAAACACCATATATTTT.

The J gene is TRBJ1-1, the V gene TRBV12-5; possibly TRBD1 for D (5 bases). Germline CDR1 and CDR2: LGHNT and FRNRAP. Trimming left V 3 bases short and J 7 bases short, with 9 bases between. The CDR3 is 12 amino acids. CDR3 region: CASGFGGSEAFF. The CDR3 coding sequence is TGTGCTAGTGGTTTCGGGGGAAGTGAAGCTTTCTTT.

The chain carries TRBV7-9 and TRBJ1-1, with 7 bases fitting TRBD1. The trim removed 4 bases at V and 1 base at J, leaving 6 bases unmatched. CDR1 and CDR2 from the germline V gene are SEHNR and FQNEAQ (reference sequence). The CDR3 is 15 amino acids. CDR3 region: CASSSQQGRNTEAFF. The DNA of the CDR3 is TGTGCCAGCAGCTCTCAACAGGGGCGGAACACTGAAGCTTTCTTT.

The table lists this clone with a count of one. This chain links TRBV7-3 with TRBJ2-7; weak D call: TRBD1 (6 bases). The CDR3 extends over 14 amino acids. V lost 3 bases to trimming and J lost 3 bases, with 12 bases between them. CDR1 is SGHTA and CDR2 is FQGTGA in the germline V gene. The CDR3 region has the DNA TGTGCCAGCAGCTTTCGAGGGGGAAACTACGAGCAGTACTTC. It specifies CASSFRGGNYEQYF.

The chain combines TRBV28 with TRBJ2-5, with a possible D match to TRBD1 (6 bases). The J call may be faulty, since TRBJ2-7 better matches the DNA end. The CDR3 has 16 residues. Germline lookup yields CDR1 MDHEN and CDR2 SYDVKM. This CDR3 is CASSLAPVGRGHEQYF. CDR3 DNA: TGTGCCAGCAGTTTAGCCCCCGTGGGCAGGGGCCACGAGCAGTACTTC.

About this clone itself: Other DNA sequences in this sample translate to the same CDR3. This chain joins TRBV29-1 and TRBJ1-1; 10 bases align to TRBD1. V trimming: 6 bases; J trimming: 5 bases; junction bases outside the gene matches: 0. This CDR3 has 11 residues. CDR1 and CDR2 from the germline V gene are SQVTM and ANQGSEA. CDR3 in DNA: TGCAGCGTGGACAGGGGGACTGAAGCTTTCTTT. This gives the protein CSVDRGTEAFF.

Note on this clone: Other DNA sequences of this sample code for an identical CDR3. This rearrangement joins TRBV13 to TRBJ2-7; D might be TRBD1 (6 bases). The CDR3 is made up of 14 amino acids. V gave up 0 bases and J gave up 4 bases, with 10 bases separating them. The germline CDR1 and CDR2 sequences are PRHDT and FYEKMQ (reference sequence). The CDR3 DNA is TGTGCCAGCAGCTTAGGGACAGGCGAATACGAGCAGTACTTC. Translated, it gives CASSLGTGEYEQYF.

The V gene is TRBV13, the J gene TRBJ1-1; 7 bases fit TRBD1. V gave up 4 bases and J gave up 5 bases; unmatched junction bases: 13. CDR3 length: 16 residues. CDR1 is PRHDT, CDR2 FYEKMQ, per germline (reference sequence). The DNA for the CDR3 is TGTGCCAGCAGCTCCCCTCTCCAGGGGGTAGGAACTGAAGCTTTCTTT. Its protein product is CASSSPLQGVGTEAFF.

The rearrangement joins TRBV5-1 to TRBJ2-1; TRBD2 matches at 7 bases. Trimming at V came to 0 bases and at J to 8 bases, leaving 2 bases not matched to a gene. Germline-derived CDR1 and CDR2 are SGHRS and YFSETQ. The CDR3 length is 13 residues. This CDR3 is CASSLDGGYEQFF. The CDR3 coding sequence is TGCGCCAGCAGCTTGGACGGGGGGTATGAGCAGTTCTTC.

The gene calls are TRBV6-6 and TRBJ2-1; TRBD1 agrees at 10 bases. Germline CDR1 reads MNHNY; CDR2 reads SVGAGI (reference sequence). Trimming at V came to 2 bases and at J to 7 bases, leaving 5 bases not matched to a gene. The CDR3 extends over 15 amino acids. CDR3 DNA sequence: TGTGCCAGCAGTTACGACAGGGGGCTACAAAATGAGCAGTTCTTC. Amino acid sequence: CASSYDRGLQNEQFF.

The genes are TRBV27 and TRBJ2-3; 8 bases agree with TRBD1. J lost 2 bases, V lost 6 bases, and 7 bases had no gene match. The germline gives CDR1 MNHEY, CDR2 SMNVEV (reference sequence). The CDR3 has 15 residues. Here the CDR3 DNA reads TGTGCCAGCAGCCACGGACAGGGTTACACAGATACGCAGTATTTT. As protein: CASSHGQGYTDTQYF.

Of note for this clone: The identical CDR3 is also encoded by other nucleotide sequences in the sample. The chain has TRBV18 and TRBJ2-3, with 8 bases identical to TRBD2. The V gene's germline CDR1 is KGHSH and CDR2 LQKENI. The CDR3 covers 14 residues. The ends lost 3 bases at V and 1 base at J; junction bases unmatched: 0. The CDR3 coding sequence is TGTGCCAGCTCACCTAGCGGGGGCACAGATACGCAGTATTTT. Translating it yields CASSPSGGTDTQYF.

The rearrangement joins TRBV7-9 to TRBJ1-5, with D perhaps matching TRBD1 (5 bases). Trimming cost V 1 base and J 6 bases, with 16 bases left between them. CDR3 size: 16 residues. CDR1 and CDR2 from the germline V gene are SEHNR and FQNEAQ (reference sequence). CDR3 protein: CASSLVEVGLAQPQHF. The CDR3 DNA reads as TGTGCCAGCAGCTTAGTCGAAGTGGGGCTGGCTCAGCCCCAGCATTTT.

The chain has TRBV4-3 and TRBJ2-7; 8 bases are a match to TRBD1. Germline CDR1 is LGHNA and CDR2 is YSLEER. Unmatched junction bases numbered 8, after V lost 4 bases and J lost 6 bases. This CDR3 is 14 amino acids long. CDR3 sequence (DNA): TGCGCCAGCAGCCCCCGGGGACAGGTGACCGAGCAGTACTTC. This encodes CASSPRGQVTEQYF.

The chain recombines TRBV27 with TRBJ2-3; 9 bases align to TRBD2. Germline V gene sequence: CDR1 MNHEY, CDR2 SMNVEV (reference sequence). V lost 5 bases, J lost 4 bases, and 13 bases stayed unmatched. CDR3 size: 17 residues. The CDR3 DNA follows: TGTGCCAGCAGTCCGCCCCCCGGGCGGGAGGGCCCAGATACGCAGTATTTT. It is translated as CASSPPPGREGPDTQYF.

The chain has TRBV4-1 and TRBJ2-7; D not certain. V was clipped by 0 bases and J by 6 bases, with 12 bases between them. Germline-derived CDR1 and CDR2 are MGHRA and YSYEKL. The CDR3 sequence is 14 residues long. Here the CDR3 DNA reads TGCGCCAGCAGCCAAGAAAGCGCCCTGTCCGAGCAGTACTTC. Its translation is CASSQESALSEQYF.

The V and J genes are TRBV4-1 and TRBJ1-4; 8 bases agree with TRBD1. Germline V gene lookup returns CDR1 MGHRA and CDR2 YSYEKL. V trimming: 4 bases; J trimming: 5 bases; junction bases outside the gene matches: 6. The CDR3 consists of 15 residues. This CDR3 reads CASSPYRGSNEKLFF. As DNA, the CDR3 is TGCGCCAGCAGCCCTTACAGGGGGTCCAATGAAAAACTGTTTTTT.

The chain is built from TRBV28 and TRBJ2-5; TRBD1 might be the D (6 bases). Trimming pared 4 bases from V and 5 bases from J, leaving 20 bases between. Germline V gene data show CDR1 as MDHEN and CDR2 as SYDVKM. This CDR3 contains 16 residues. The CDR3 coding sequence is TGTGCCAGCAGTTCCATCGGACAGTCGAAATGGGAGACCCAGTACTTC. This sequence encodes CASSSIGQSKWETQYF.

This chain links TRBV7-6 with TRBJ2-3; weak D call: TRBD2 (5 bases). CDR1 is SGHVS and CDR2 is FNYEAQ in the germline V gene. V gave up 3 bases and J gave up 5 bases, with 9 bases separating them. This CDR3 is built from 13 residues. Written as DNA, the CDR3 is TGTGCCAGCAGCTTCCCCCGGGGAGATACGCAGTATTTT. It codes for CASSFPRGDTQYF. The whole variable domain, remainder taken from reference TRBV7-6 and TRBJ2-3, is GAGVSQSPRYKVTKRGQDVALRCDPISGHVSLYWYRQALGQGPEFLTYFNYEAQQDKSGLPNDRFSAERPEGSISTLTIQRTEQRDSAMYRCASSFPRGDTQYFGPGTRLTVL.

The chain carries TRBV30 and TRBJ2-1, with a possible D match to TRBD2 (6 bases). From germline, CDR1 is GTSNPN and CDR2 SVGIG (reference sequence). The V gene lost 5 bases and the J gene lost 9 bases, with 14 bases spanning the gap. The CDR3 is made up of 12 amino acids. The CDR3 DNA is TGTGCCTGGGCAGGAGGGCCGCGTGAGCAGTTCTTC. Its protein product is CAWAGGPREQFF.

The chain recombines TRBV9 with TRBJ2-3, with 14 bases that match TRBD2. The CDR3 runs to 18 residues. V was pared by 2 bases and J by 3 bases, with 8 bases of the junction left unmatched. CDR1 is SGDLS and CDR2 is YYNGEE in the germline V gene. The CDR3 region is CASSVTSGLAGDTDTQYF. For the CDR3, the DNA is TGTGCCAGCAGCGTCACGTCGGGACTAGCGGGAGATACAGATACGCAGTATTTT.

The chain joins TRBV27 to TRBJ2-3; no firm D call. Germline V gene data show CDR1 as MNHEY and CDR2 as SMNVEV (reference sequence). Trimming left V 5 bases short and J 0 bases short, with 9 bases between. This CDR3 region has 14 residues. CDR3 region: CASSQPDSTDTQYF. As DNA, the CDR3 is TGTGCCAGCAGTCAACCGGACAGCACAGATACGCAGTATTTT.

The sample holds one count of this clone. This chain links TRBV7-8 with TRBJ2-1, with unresolved D. The V gene's germline CDR1 is SGHVS and CDR2 FQNEAQ. V shed 4 bases and J shed 2 bases, with 15 bases lying between them. The CDR3 spans 16 residues. CDR3 residues: CASSSLAPGPYNEQFF. The CDR3 DNA sequence: TGTGCCAGCAGCTCTCTCGCCCCAGGCCCCTACAATGAGCAGTTCTTC.

A word on this clone: Other DNA variants within this sample encode the same CDR3. This rearrangement joins TRBV7-9 to TRBJ2-7; D possibly corresponds to TRBD1 (6 bases). This CDR3 region has 13 residues. The V and J ends lost 1 base and 6 bases respectively, with 10 bases between them. Germline values: CDR1 SEHNR, CDR2 FQNEAQ (reference sequence). The CDR3 reads CASSLGGQGEQYF. For the CDR3, the DNA is TGTGCCAGCAGCTTAGGGGGGCAGGGCGAGCAGTACTTC.